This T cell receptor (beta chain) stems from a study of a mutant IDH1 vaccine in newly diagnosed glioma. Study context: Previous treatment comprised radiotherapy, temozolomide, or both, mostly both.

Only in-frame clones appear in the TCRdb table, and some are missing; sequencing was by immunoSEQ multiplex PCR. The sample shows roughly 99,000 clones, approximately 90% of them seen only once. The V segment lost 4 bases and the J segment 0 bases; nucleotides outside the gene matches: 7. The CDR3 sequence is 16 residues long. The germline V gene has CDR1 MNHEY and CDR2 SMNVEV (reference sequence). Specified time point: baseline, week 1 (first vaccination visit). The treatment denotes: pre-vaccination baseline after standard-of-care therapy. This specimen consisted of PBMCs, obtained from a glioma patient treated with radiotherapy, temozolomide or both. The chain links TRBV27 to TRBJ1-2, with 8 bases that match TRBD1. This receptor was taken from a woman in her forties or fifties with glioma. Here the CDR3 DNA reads TGTGCCAGCAGTTCAGGACAGGGCTATTCTAACTATGGCTACACCTTC. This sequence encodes CASSSGQGYSNYGYTF.